This TCR beta chain originates from a study of T-cell reconstitution after alpha-beta-depleted transplantation in children. Notes on the study in general: Once a year had passed after transplant, T-cell counts and diversity came mostly from newly produced T cells. Diversity of TCRbeta at day 60 was high in some patients, arising from surviving recipient T cells and thymic progenitors. Several hundred expanded graft clones reportedly gave rise to the alpha-beta T cells present about two months after transplant.

Unique molecular identifiers were incorporated into the prepared TCRbeta library. TCRdb analysed the PCR reads with MiXCR anew, one entry per CDR3 protein. The table includes around 250,000 distinct CDR3 sequences, roughly 24% detected once. The table lists this clonotype with a few counts. Its antigen is not known. J lost 4 bases, V lost 4 bases, and 8 bases had no gene match. The length of the CDR3 is 15 residues. Germline loops: CDR1 SQVTM, CDR2 ANQGSEA. This specimen was PBMCs, taken before TCRalphabeta/CD19-depleted stem cell transplant. This receptor was obtained from a girl aged 2 to 9 with Fanconi anemia, due to receive a stem cell transplant. The chain couples TRBV29-1 to TRBJ2-3, with TRBD2 identical over 10 bases. The CDR3 reads CSVVRLAGASDTQYF. The CDR3 nucleotides are TGCAGCGTTGTTCGGCTAGCGGGAGCGTCAGATACGCAGTATTTT.